This TCR beta chain was observed in a study of cytomegalovirus exposure and HLA in healthy donors. CDR3 length equals 16 residues. Per germline, CDR1 LGHNA and CDR2 YNFKEQ. The trim removed 0 bases at V and 13 bases at J, leaving 11 bases unmatched. For this clone: Its antigen is unknown.

Study outcomes and limitations: Researchers had no immune exposure information except CMV serostatus available. DRB1 showed the most TCR associations and HLA-C the fewest in a later analysis, as rates varied by HLA locus. The study designated some 180 TCR beta chains cytomegalovirus-associated.

Vbeta (60) and Jbeta (13) primers were used in the PCR. Clones were read by immunoSEQ multiplex PCR, and TCRdb kept only the in-frame ones, dropping some. The sample consists of about 150,000 clones, around 78% of them appearing once. V usage is TRBV4-2 and J usage is TRBJ2-1; 11 positions agree with TRBD2. The TCR was taken from a man between 40 and 49 years old in good health and CMV-seronegative. Material for sequencing was PBMCs. CDR3 loop: CASSQDLTSGSPSQFF. The CDR3 coding sequence is TGTGCCAGCAGCCAAGATCTCACTAGCGGGAGCCCCAGTCAGTTCTTC.